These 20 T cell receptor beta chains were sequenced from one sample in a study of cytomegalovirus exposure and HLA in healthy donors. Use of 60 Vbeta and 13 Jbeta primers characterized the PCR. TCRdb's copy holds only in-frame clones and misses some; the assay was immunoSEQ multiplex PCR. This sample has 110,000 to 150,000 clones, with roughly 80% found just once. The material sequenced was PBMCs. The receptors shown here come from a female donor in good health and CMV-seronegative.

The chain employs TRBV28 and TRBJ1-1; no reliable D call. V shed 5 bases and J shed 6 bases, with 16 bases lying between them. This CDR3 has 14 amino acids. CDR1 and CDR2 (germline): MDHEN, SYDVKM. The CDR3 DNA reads TGTGCCAGCAGTACCTCAAGCGCTGTAGCTGAAGCTTTCTTT. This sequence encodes CASSTSSAVAEAFF.

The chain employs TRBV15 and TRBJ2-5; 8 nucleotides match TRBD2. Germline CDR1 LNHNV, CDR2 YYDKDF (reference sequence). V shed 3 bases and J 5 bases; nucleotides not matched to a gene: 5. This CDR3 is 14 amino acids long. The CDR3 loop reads CATSSKTSVETQYF. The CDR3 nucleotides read TGTGCCACCAGCAGTAAGACTAGCGTGGAGACCCAGTACTTC. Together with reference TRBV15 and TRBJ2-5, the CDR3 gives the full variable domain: DAMVIQNPRYQVTQFGKPVTLSCSQTLNHNVMYWYQQKSSQAPKLLFHYYDKDFNNEADTPDNFQSRRPNTSFCFLDIRSPGLGDTAMYLCATSSKTSVETQYFGPGTRLLVL.

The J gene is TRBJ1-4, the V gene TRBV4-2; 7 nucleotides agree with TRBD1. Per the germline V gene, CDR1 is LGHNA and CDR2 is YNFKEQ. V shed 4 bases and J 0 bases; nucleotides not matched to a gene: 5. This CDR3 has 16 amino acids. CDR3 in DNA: TGTGCCAGCAGCCTTAACAGGGGTGCAACTAATGAAAAACTGTTTTTT. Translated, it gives CASSLNRGATNEKLFF.

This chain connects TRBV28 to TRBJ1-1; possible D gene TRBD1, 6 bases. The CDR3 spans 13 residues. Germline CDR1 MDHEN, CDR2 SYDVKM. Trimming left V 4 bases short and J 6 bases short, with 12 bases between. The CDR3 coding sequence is TGTGCCAGCAGTTACAGGGAAAGGGCTGAAGCTTTCTTT. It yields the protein CASSYRERAEAFF.

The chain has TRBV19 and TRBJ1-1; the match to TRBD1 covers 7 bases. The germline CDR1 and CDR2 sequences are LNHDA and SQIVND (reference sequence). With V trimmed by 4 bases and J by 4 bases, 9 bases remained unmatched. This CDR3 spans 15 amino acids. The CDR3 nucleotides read TGTGCCAGTAGTACCACTCCTGACAGGGTCACTGAAGCTTTCTTT. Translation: CASSTTPDRVTEAFF.

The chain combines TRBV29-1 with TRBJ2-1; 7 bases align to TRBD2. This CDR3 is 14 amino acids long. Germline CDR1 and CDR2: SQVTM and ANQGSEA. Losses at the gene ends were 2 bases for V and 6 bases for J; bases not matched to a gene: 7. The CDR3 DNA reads TGCAGCGTTGAAAGGAAGACTAGCCGCAATGAGCAGTTCTTC. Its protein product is CSVERKTSRNEQFF.

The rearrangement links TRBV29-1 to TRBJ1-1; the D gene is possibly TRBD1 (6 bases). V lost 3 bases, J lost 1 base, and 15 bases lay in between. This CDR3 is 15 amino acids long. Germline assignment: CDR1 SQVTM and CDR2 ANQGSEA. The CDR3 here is CSVEVRGARNTEAFF. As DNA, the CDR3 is TGCAGCGTTGAGGTTCGGGGGGCAAGGAACACTGAAGCTTTCTTT.

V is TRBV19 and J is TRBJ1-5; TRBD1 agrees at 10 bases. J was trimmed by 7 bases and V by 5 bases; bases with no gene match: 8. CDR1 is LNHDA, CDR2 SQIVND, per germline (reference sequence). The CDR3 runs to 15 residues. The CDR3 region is CASSPRDRGGQPQHF. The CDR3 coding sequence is TGTGCCAGTAGTCCCCGGGACAGGGGCGGACAGCCCCAGCATTTT.

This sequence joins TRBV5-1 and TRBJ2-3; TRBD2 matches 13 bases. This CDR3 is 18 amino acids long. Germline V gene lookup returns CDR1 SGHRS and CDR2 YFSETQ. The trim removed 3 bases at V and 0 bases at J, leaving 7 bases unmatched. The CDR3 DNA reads TGCGCCAGCAGCTACAGGACTAGCGGGGGCACTAGCACAGATACGCAGTATTTT. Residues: CASSYRTSGGTSTDTQYF.

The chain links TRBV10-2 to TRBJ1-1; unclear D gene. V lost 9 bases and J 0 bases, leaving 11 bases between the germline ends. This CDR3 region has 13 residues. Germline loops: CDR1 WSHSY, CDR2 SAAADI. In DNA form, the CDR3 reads TGCGCCAGTGGAGGAGGTATGAACACTGAAGCTTTCTTT. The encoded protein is CASGGGMNTEAFF.

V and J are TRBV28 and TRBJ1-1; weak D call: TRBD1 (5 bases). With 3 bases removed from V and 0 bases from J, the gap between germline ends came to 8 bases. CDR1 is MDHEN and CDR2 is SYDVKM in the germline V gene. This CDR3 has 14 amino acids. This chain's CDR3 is CASSLQGLNTEAFF. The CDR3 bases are TGTGCCAGCAGTTTGCAGGGTCTGAACACTGAAGCTTTCTTT. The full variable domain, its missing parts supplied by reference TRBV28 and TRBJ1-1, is DVKVTQSSRYLVKRTGEKVFLECVQDMDHENMFWYRQDPGLGLRLIYFSYDVKMKEKGDIPEGYSVSREKKERFSLILESASTNQTSMYLCASSLQGLNTEAFFGQGTRLTVV.

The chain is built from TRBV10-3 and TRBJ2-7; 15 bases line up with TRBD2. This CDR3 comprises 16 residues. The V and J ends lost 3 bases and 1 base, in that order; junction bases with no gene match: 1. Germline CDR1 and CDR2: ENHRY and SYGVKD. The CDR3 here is CAISDGTSGRSYEQYF. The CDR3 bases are TGTGCCATCAGTGACGGGACTAGCGGGAGGTCCTACGAGCAGTACTTC.

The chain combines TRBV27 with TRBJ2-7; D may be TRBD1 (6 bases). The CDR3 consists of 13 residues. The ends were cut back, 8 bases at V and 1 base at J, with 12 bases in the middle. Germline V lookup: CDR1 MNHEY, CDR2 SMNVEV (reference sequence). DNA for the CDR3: TGTGCCAGCGGTCAGACAGGATCCTACGAGCAGTACTTC. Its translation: CASGQTGSYEQYF.

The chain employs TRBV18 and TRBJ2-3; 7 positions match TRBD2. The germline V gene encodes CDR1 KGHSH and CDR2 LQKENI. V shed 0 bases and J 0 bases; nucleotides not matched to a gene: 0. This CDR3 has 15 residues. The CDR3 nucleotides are TGTGCCAGCTCACCACCTAGCGGGAGCACAGATACGCAGTATTTT. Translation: CASSPPSGSTDTQYF.

CDR3 sequence reads: CASSEYRGSGANVLTF. CDR3 coding DNA: TGTGCCAGCAGTGAATACAGGGGATCTGGGGCCAACGTCCTGACTTTC. The genes are TRBV25-1 and TRBJ2-6; perhaps TRBD1 as D (6 bases). In germline, CDR1 is MGHDK, CDR2 SYGVNS. This CDR3 is 16 amino acids long. Trimming shortened V by 0 bases and J by 1 base, and 7 bases separated the two germline ends.

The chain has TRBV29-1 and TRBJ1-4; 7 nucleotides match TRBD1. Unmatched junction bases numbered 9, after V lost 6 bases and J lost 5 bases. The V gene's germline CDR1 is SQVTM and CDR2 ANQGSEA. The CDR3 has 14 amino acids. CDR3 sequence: CSVGTGVKNEKLFF. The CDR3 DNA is TGCAGCGTCGGAACAGGGGTCAAGAATGAAAAACTGTTTTTT.

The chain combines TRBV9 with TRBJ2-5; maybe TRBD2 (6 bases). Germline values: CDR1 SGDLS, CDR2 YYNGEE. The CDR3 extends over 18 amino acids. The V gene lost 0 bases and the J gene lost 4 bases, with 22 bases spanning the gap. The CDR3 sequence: CASSVAGCLGGPLETQYF. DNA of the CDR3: TGTGCCAGCAGCGTAGCAGGTTGTTTGGGAGGACCCCTAGAGACCCAGTACTTC.

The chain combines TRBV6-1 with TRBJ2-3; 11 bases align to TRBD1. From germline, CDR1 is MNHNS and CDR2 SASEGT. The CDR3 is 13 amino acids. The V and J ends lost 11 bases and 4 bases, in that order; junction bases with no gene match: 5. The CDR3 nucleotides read TGTGCCTCGGGACAGGGGGTAGCAGATACGCAGTATTTT. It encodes CASGQGVADTQYF.

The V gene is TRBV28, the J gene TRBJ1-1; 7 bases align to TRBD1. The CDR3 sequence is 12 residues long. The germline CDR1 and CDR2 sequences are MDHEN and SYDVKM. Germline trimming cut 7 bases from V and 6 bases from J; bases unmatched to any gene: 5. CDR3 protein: CASNFDRAEAFF. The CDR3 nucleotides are TGTGCCAGCAACTTTGACAGGGCTGAAGCTTTCTTT.

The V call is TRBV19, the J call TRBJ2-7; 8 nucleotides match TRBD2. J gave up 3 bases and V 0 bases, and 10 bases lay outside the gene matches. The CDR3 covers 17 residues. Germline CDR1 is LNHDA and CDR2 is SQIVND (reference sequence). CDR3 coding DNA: TGTGCCAGTAGTATAGAGGCACTAGCGGAGGGGAACTACGAGCAGTACTTC. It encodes CASSIEALAEGNYEQYF.